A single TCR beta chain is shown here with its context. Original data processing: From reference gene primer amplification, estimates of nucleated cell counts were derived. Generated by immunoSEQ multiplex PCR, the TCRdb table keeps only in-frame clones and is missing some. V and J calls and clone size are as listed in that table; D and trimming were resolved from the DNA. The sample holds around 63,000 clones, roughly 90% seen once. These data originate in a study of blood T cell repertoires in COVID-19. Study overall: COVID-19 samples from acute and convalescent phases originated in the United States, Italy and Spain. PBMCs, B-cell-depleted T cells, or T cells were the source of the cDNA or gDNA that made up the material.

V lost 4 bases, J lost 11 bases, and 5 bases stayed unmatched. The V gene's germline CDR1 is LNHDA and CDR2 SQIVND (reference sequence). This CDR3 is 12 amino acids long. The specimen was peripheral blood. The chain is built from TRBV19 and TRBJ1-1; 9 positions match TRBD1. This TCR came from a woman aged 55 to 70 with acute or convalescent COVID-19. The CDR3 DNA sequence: TGTGCCAGTAGTAACGGGGGGACAGGGGCTTTCTTT. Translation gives CASSNGGTGAFF.